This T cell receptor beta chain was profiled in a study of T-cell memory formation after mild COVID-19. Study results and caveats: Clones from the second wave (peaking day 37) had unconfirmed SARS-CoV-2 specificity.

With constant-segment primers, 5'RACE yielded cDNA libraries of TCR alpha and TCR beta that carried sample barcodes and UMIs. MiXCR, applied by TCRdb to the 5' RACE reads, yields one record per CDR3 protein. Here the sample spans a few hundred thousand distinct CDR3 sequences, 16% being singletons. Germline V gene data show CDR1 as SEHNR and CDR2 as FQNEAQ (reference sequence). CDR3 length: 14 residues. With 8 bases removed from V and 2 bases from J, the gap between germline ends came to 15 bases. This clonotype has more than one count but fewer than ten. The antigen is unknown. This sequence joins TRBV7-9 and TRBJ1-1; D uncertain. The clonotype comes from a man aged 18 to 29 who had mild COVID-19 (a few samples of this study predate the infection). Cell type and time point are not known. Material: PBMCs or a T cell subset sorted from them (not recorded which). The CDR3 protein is CASSPRVLNTEAFF. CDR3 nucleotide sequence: TGTGCCAGCTCCCCGCGGGTCCTCAACACTGAAGCTTTCTTT.